This TCR beta chain was captured in a study of early T cells in non-severe SARS-CoV-2 infection. Overall study context: Chains stayed unpaired after sequencing of bulk RNA from unsorted whole blood. Study results and limitations: Private and CD4 specificities were missed by VDJdb matching, skewed to anti-spike CD8.

The V gene's germline CDR1 is MNHEY and CDR2 SVGEGT. V was clipped by 6 bases and J by 4 bases, with 9 bases between them. The CDR3 contains 12 residues. Unique molecular identifiers were attached to individual cDNA molecules. TCRdb redid the calling of the 5' RACE reads with MiXCR, one entry per CDR3 protein. The data hold 64,000 or so distinct CDR3 sequences, with around 12% observed a single time. Concerning this clonotype: Its cognate antigen is unknown.

The source of this sequence is an adult who was a healthcare worker with PCR-confirmed SARS-CoV-2 infection or an uninfected control (not recorded which). Sequencing was performed on whole blood. The chain has TRBV6-2 or TRBV6-3 and TRBJ1-2, with D hard to call. Written as DNA, the CDR3 is TGTGCCAGCAGAGGCGCCTCCTATGGCTACACCTTC. Amino acid sequence: CASRGASYGYTF.